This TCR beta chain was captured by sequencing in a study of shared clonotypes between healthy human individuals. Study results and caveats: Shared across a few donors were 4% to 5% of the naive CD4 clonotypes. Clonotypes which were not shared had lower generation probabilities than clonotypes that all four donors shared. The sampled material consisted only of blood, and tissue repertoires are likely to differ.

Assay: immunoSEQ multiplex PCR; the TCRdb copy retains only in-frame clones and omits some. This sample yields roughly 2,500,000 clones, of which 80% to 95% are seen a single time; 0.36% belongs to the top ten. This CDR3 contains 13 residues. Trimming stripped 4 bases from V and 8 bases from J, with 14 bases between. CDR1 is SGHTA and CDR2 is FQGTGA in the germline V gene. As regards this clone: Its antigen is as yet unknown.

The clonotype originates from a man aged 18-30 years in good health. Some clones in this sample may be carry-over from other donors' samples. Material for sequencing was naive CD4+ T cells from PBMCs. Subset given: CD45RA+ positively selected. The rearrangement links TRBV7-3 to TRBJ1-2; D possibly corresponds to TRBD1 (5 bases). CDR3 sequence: CASSSRDGSGYTF. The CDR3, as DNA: TGTGCCAGCAGCTCCCGGGACGGCAGCGGCTACACCTTC. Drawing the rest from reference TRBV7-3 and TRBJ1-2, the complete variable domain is GAGVSQTPSNKVTEKGKYVELRCDPISGHTALYWYRQSLGQGPEFLIYFQGTGAADDSGLPNDRFFAVRPEGSVSTLKIQRTERGDSAVYLCASSSRDGSGYTFGSGTRLTVV.